This TCR beta chain was obtained from a study of control samples from healthy donors and cancer patients. V dropped 4 bases and J dropped 7; count of bases not matched to a gene: 4. The CDR3 extends over 12 amino acids. Some clones are missing from TCRdb's copy, which holds only in-frame ones; the method was immunoSEQ multiplex PCR. The sample shows tens of thousands of clones, approximately 90% of them seen only once. J is TRBJ2-7 and V is TRBV12-3 or TRBV12-4, with 7 nucleotides matching TRBD2. Sequenced: PBMCs. This receptor was taken from a man between 60 and 70 years old with colorectal cancer. CDR3 sequence (DNA): TGTGCCAGCAGTTGGACTAGGGGTGAGCAGTACTTC. This encodes CASSWTRGEQYF.